At least ten counts were recorded for the clone carrying this T cell receptor beta chain. These data are taken from a study of tumor-infiltrating lymphocytes in primary liver carcinoma. The roughly 17-32 mg bulk tissue piece was not sorted before simultaneous RNA and DNA extraction. From about 0.45 ug total RNA, TCR beta cDNA was generated with a primer in the constant region. Libraries of TCR beta came from three nested multiplex PCR rounds with slightly modified ARM-PCR. One entry per CDR3 protein results from TCRdb running MiXCR on the multiplex PCR reads. Of about 190,000 distinct CDR3 sequences detected, 85% appear once; the ten largest clones hold around a sixth. The sequence was collected from a man in his forties with primary liver carcinoma and hepatitis B virus infection. Source material: tumor tissue from primary liver carcinoma.

In DNA, the CDR3 is TGTGCCAGCAGCCCCCCGGGACAGGGGGCGCGGAAACTGTTTTTT. Its translation: CASSPPGQGARKLFF. This chain joins TRBV5-5 and TRBJ1-4, with 12 bases identical to TRBD1. J lost 11 bases, V lost 4 bases, and 9 bases had no gene match. The CDR3 loop spans 15 amino acids. The germline V gene has CDR1 SGHKS and CDR2 YYEKEE (reference sequence).